This entry lists 25 T cell receptor beta chains sequenced from one sample in a study of Ad26.COV2.S vaccination and SARS-CoV-2 variants. The protocol was immunoSEQ multiplex PCR, while the TCRdb copy is restricted to in-frame clones and leaves out a portion. The sample holds approximately 340,000 clones; 92% are singletons and the top ten take around 4%. Here the sequenced sample was peripheral blood, taken after recovery from COVID-19. The receptor source for this set is a human donor who had recovered from COVID-19.

This chain connects TRBV2 to TRBJ2-5, with 16 bases lining up with TRBD2. The CDR3 covers 17 residues. V lost 8 bases to trimming and J lost 4 bases; unmatched junction nucleotides: 10. Germline lookup yields CDR1 SNHLY and CDR2 FYNNEI. The CDR3 DNA reads as TGTGCCAGCCGCCCGGGACTAGCGGGGGGGCGTGGAGAGACCCAGTACTTC. This sequence encodes CASRPGLAGGRGETQYF.

Only one count was recorded for this clone. The CDR3 DNA is TGTGCCAGCAGACGGGACGAGCAGTACTTC. Amino acid sequence: CASRRDEQYF. This rearrangement joins TRBV6-5 to TRBJ2-7; D gene uncertain. CDR1 and CDR2 from the germline V gene are MNHEY and SVGAGI. Trimming removed 6 bases from V and 5 bases from J, with 5 bases in between. The CDR3 has 10 residues.

CDR3 amino acids: CASTLRSSGRYNEQFF. Here the CDR3 DNA reads TGTGCCAGCACCCTGCGGAGTAGCGGGCGGTACAATGAGCAGTTCTTC. The chain joins TRBV3-1 (or the pseudogene TRBV3-2) to TRBJ2-1; 7 nucleotides match TRBD2. CDR1 is LGHDT and CDR2 is YNNKEL in the germline V gene (reference sequence). V lost 7 bases to trimming and J lost 4 bases; unmatched junction nucleotides: 13. This CDR3 comprises 16 residues.

This chain uses TRBV19 with TRBJ1-1, with 8 bases that match TRBD1. The V segment lost 3 bases and the J segment 4 bases; nucleotides outside the gene matches: 7. The CDR3 is 15 amino acids. Germline lookup yields CDR1 LNHDA and CDR2 SQIVND (reference sequence). The CDR3 spells CASSIQGATSTEAFF. The CDR3 DNA follows: TGTGCCAGTAGTATCCAGGGGGCAACTAGCACTGAAGCTTTCTTT.

The gene calls are TRBV5-1 and TRBJ2-3; TRBD2 aligns across 14 bases. Trimming at V came to 3 bases and at J to 2 bases, leaving 2 bases not matched to a gene. Germline CDR1 SGHRS, CDR2 YFSETQ. The CDR3 has 16 amino acids. CDR3 amino acids: CASSWGLAGATDTQYF. Here the CDR3 DNA reads TGCGCCAGCAGCTGGGGACTAGCGGGGGCCACAGATACGCAGTATTTT.

This clone was seen only once. V is TRBV14 and J is TRBJ1-2, with 7 bases identical to TRBD1. CDR1 and CDR2 (germline): SGHDN, FVKESK. J gave up 0 bases and V 0 bases, and 13 bases lay outside the gene matches. The CDR3 consists of 19 residues. CDR3 region: CASSQDYEGTAHPNYGYTF. Written as DNA, the CDR3 is TGTGCCAGCAGCCAAGATTATGAAGGGACAGCCCACCCTAACTATGGCTACACCTTC. The whole variable domain, filled in from reference TRBV14 and TRBJ1-2, reads EAGVTQFPSHSVIEKGQTVTLRCDPISGHDNLYWYRRVMGKEIKFLLHFVKESKQDESGMPNNRFLAERTGGTYSTLKVQPAELEDSGVYFCASSQDYEGTAHPNYGYTFGSGTRLTVV.

A remark on this clone: The sample has other DNA sequences that encode this CDR3 too. The V call is TRBV3-1 (or the pseudogene TRBV3-2), the J call TRBJ1-2, with TRBD1 identical over 7 bases. This CDR3 has 15 residues. Trimming at V came to 0 bases and at J to 4 bases, leaving 5 bases not matched to a gene. Germline loops: CDR1 LGHDT, CDR2 YNNKEL (reference sequence). CDR3 nucleotide sequence: TGTGCCAGCAGCCAAGACCGGCAGGGGGGCTATGGCTACACCTTC. Its protein product is CASSQDRQGGYGYTF.

The CDR3 region has the DNA TGTGCCAGCAGCTCGGACAGGCCGATAGCTAACTATGGCTACACCTTC. It specifies CASSSDRPIANYGYTF. This sequence joins TRBV25-1 and TRBJ1-2; TRBD1 matches at 7 bases. Trimming at V came to 6 bases and at J to 0 bases, leaving 10 bases not matched to a gene. The CDR3 sequence is 16 residues long. Germline lookup yields CDR1 MGHDK and CDR2 SYGVNS.

The rearrangement joins TRBV29-1 to TRBJ1-1, with 7 bases lining up with TRBD1. J gave up 5 bases and V 5 bases, and 5 bases lay outside the gene matches. The CDR3 covers 12 residues. CDR1 is SQVTM and CDR2 is ANQGSEA in the germline V gene. The CDR3 DNA is TGCAGCGTTAGACAGGGTGGGACTGAAGCTTTCTTT. Protein sequence: CSVRQGGTEAFF. Complete variable domain (other parts from reference TRBV29-1 and TRBJ1-1): SAVISQKPSRDICQRGTSLTIQCQVDSQVTMMFWYRQQPGQSLTLIATANQGSEATYESGFVIDKFPISRPNLTFSTLTVSNMSPEDSSIYLCSVRQGGTEAFFGQGTRLTVV.

As to this clone: This specimen includes other DNA sequences encoding the same CDR3. The chain links TRBV5-1 to TRBJ1-4; D not certain. V gave up 0 bases and J gave up 8 bases, with 11 bases separating them. CDR3 length equals 14 residues. Germline V gene data show CDR1 as SGHRS and CDR2 as YFSETQ. The CDR3 DNA follows: TGCGCCAGCAGCTTGGATCTTGGGAGGGAAAAACTGTTTTTT. Protein: CASSLDLGREKLFF.

This CDR3 reads CSVQQGNTEAFF. The CDR3 DNA is TGCAGCGTTCAACAGGGCAACACTGAAGCTTTCTTT. The chain has TRBV29-1 and TRBJ1-1; D perhaps matches TRBD1 (6 bases). Deletions cut 5 bases from V and 2 bases from J, with 9 bases between. The CDR3 sequence is 12 residues long. The germline CDR1 and CDR2 sequences are SQVTM and ANQGSEA.

The V and J genes are TRBV12-3 or TRBV12-4 and TRBJ1-2; D is ambiguous. This CDR3 region has 13 residues. V was trimmed by 8 bases and J by 5 bases, leaving 15 bases between them. CDR3 bases: TGTGCCAGCTCTTACCGAGGGAGTTATGGCTACACCTTC. Protein product: CASSYRGSYGYTF.

J is TRBJ1-1 and V is TRBV20-1, with D unclear. The V gene's germline CDR1 is DFQATT and CDR2 SNEGSKA (reference sequence). This CDR3 has 11 amino acids. The ends were cut back, 6 bases at V and 1 base at J, with 6 bases in the middle. The CDR3 region is CSAWANTEAFF. In DNA, the CDR3 is TGCAGTGCGTGGGCGAACACTGAAGCTTTCTTT.

This rearrangement joins TRBV14 to TRBJ2-2; tentative D call: TRBD1 (8 bases). The V gene lost 4 bases and the J gene lost 0 bases, with 18 bases spanning the gap. Per germline, CDR1 SGHDN and CDR2 FVKESK. This CDR3 comprises 18 residues. CDR3 sequence: CASSLSRGLAANTGELFF. CDR3 coding DNA: TGTGCCAGCAGCCTTTCCAGGGGGCTAGCGGCGAACACCGGGGAGCTGTTTTTT. Filled out from reference TRBV14 and TRBJ2-2, the complete variable domain reads EAGVTQFPSHSVIEKGQTVTLRCDPISGHDNLYWYRRVMGKEIKFLLHFVKESKQDESGMPNNRFLAERTGGTYSTLKVQPAELEDSGVYFCASSLSRGLAANTGELFFGEGSRLTVL.

The rearrangement links TRBV12-3 or TRBV12-4 to TRBJ1-5; perhaps TRBD1 as D (5 bases). Trimming took off 10 bases at V and 3 bases at J, with 10 bases between the two ends. This CDR3 contains 12 residues. The chain's CDR3 is CATGQTNQPQHF. Written as DNA, the CDR3 is TGTGCCACTGGACAAACCAATCAGCCCCAGCATTTT.

The rearrangement joins TRBV6-6 to TRBJ2-3, with D perhaps TRBD1 (6 bases). The CDR3 covers 15 residues. V was trimmed by 2 bases and J by 4 bases, leaving 13 bases between them. CDR1 and CDR2 (germline): MNHNY, SVGAGI (reference sequence). The DNA for the CDR3 is TGTGCCAGCAGTTACAGTGGGGGCGACGCAGATACGCAGTATTTT. This gives the protein CASSYSGGDADTQYF.

The CDR3 nucleotides read TGTGCCAGCAGAATTAACAGGGCGGGGGGCTACACCTTC. This sequence encodes CASRINRAGGYTF. V and J are TRBV12-3 or TRBV12-4 and TRBJ1-2; a possible D gene is TRBD1 (6 bases). Trimming stripped 6 bases from V and 8 bases from J, with 16 bases between. There are 13 residues in the CDR3.

This chain links TRBV6-4 with TRBJ1-3, with no clear D. The CDR3 totals 15 residues. Between the trimmed V and J ends, which lost 0 bases and 4 bases, there was a span of 10 bases. Germline loops: CDR1 MRHNA, CDR2 SNTAGT. This CDR3 is CASSDSAGGGNTIYF. The CDR3 DNA follows: TGTGCCAGCAGTGACTCGGCAGGTGGAGGAAACACCATATATTTT.

This chain connects TRBV10-2 to TRBJ2-5; TRBD1 or TRBD2 may be the D gene (5 bases each). This CDR3 comprises 14 residues. Per the germline V gene, CDR1 is WSHSY and CDR2 is SAAADI. Trimming pared 0 bases from V and 7 bases from J, leaving 12 bases between. The CDR3 sequence: CASSESGAGRTQYF. The CDR3 DNA reads as TGCGCCAGCAGTGAGTCAGGGGCAGGGAGGACCCAGTACTTC.

Here the CDR3 reads CAISRRGQGADTQYF. The DNA for the CDR3 is TGTGCCATCAGCAGAAGAGGACAGGGTGCGGATACGCAGTATTTT. The chain links TRBV10-3 to TRBJ2-3, with 8 bases lining up with TRBD1. V gave up 6 bases and J gave up 6 bases; unmatched junction bases: 11. CDR3 length: 15 amino acids. The germline V gene has CDR1 ENHRY and CDR2 SYGVKD.

This CDR3 is CASSLGGTGNTIYF. DNA for the CDR3: TGTGCCAGCAGCTTGGGGGGCACTGGAAACACCATATATTTT. The chain employs TRBV5-4 and TRBJ1-3; tentative D call: TRBD1 (5 bases). The length of the CDR3 is 14 residues. V was cut by 0 bases and J by 2 bases, with 6 bases left in between. Germline V gene data show CDR1 as SGHNT and CDR2 as YYREEE (reference sequence). The full variable domain, in which reference TRBV5-4 and TRBJ1-3 provide the parts outside the CDR3, is ETGVTQSPTHLIKTRGQQVTLRCSSQSGHNTVSWYQQALGQGPQFIFQYYREEENGRGNFPPRFSGLQFPNYSSELNVNALELDDSALYLCASSLGGTGNTIYFGEGSWLTVV.

The chain uses TRBV9 and TRBJ1-1; maybe TRBD1 (5 bases). Germline V gene sequence: CDR1 SGDLS, CDR2 YYNGEE. The CDR3 is 16 amino acids. Trimming stripped 0 bases from V and 0 bases from J, with 12 bases between. CDR3 region: CASSVGTGTMNTEAFF. CDR3 DNA: TGTGCCAGCAGCGTAGGAACGGGGACCATGAACACTGAAGCTTTCTTT.

This clone was observed a single time. Lacking the conserved final phenylalanine or tryptophan, this CDR3 likely reflects a read error. The chain is built from TRBV18 and TRBJ1-2, with 7 nucleotides matching TRBD1. The CDR3 is 13 amino acids. With V trimmed by 3 bases and J by 7 bases, 5 bases remained unmatched. In germline, CDR1 is KGHSH, CDR2 LQKENI. The CDR3 nucleotides read TGTGCCAGCTCACCCGCAACAGGGGCTGGCTACACCCTC. Encoded protein: CASSPATGAGYTL.

The rearrangement links TRBV7-9 to TRBJ1-3; D not certain. Trimming took off 10 bases at V and 0 bases at J, with 16 bases between the two ends. There are 15 residues in the CDR3. Germline lookup yields CDR1 SEHNR and CDR2 FQNEAQ (reference sequence). CDR3 protein: CATLNLDHSGNTIYF. CDR3 nucleotides: TGTGCCACCCTGAACTTAGATCACTCTGGAAACACCATATATTTT.

The genes are TRBV27 and TRBJ1-1; 7 bases are a match to TRBD1. CDR1 and CDR2 (germline): MNHEY, SMNVEV (reference sequence). V lost 7 bases to trimming and J lost 11 bases; unmatched junction nucleotides: 10. This CDR3 region has 12 residues. CDR3: CASNESTGRAFF. The CDR3, as DNA: TGTGCCAGCAACGAATCGACAGGGAGGGCTTTCTTT.